The entry that follows covers one T cell receptor beta chain sequence. One end of the junction fails to match germline, which may point to a read error. Germline-derived CDR1 and CDR2 are MRHNA and SNTAGT. The CDR3 is 15 amino acids. The sample belongs to a study of tumor-infiltrating lymphocytes in primary liver carcinoma. It was from roughly 20-30 mg of unsorted bulk tissue that RNA and DNA were co-extracted. Every single tumor sample held over 80% viable tumor cells. Production of TCR beta cDNA used approximately 0.45 ug total RNA together with a constant-region primer. Slightly modified ARM-PCR served as the procedure for the TCR beta libraries. These libraries came from three rounds of nested multiplex PCR. Both of the initial two PCR rounds ran for nine to ten cycles and employed TRBV1-TRBV30 forward primers alongside a C-beta reverse primer. TCRdb redid the calling of the multiplex PCR reads with MiXCR, one entry per CDR3 protein. The sample includes roughly 100,000 distinct CDR3 sequences, about four fifths of them seen just once.

This chain uses TRBV6-4 with TRBJ2-2, with 7 nucleotides matching TRBD1. The receptor was isolated from a man between 35 and 55 years old with primary liver carcinoma and hepatitis B virus infection. Sequences were obtained from liver tumor tissue from sampling region 3. Described subset: tumor region T3, left-lateral pole. The CDR3 sequence is CASSDSQANTGEPFF. CDR3 in DNA: TGTGCCAGCAGTGACTCACAGGCGAACACAGGGGAGCCGTTTTTT.